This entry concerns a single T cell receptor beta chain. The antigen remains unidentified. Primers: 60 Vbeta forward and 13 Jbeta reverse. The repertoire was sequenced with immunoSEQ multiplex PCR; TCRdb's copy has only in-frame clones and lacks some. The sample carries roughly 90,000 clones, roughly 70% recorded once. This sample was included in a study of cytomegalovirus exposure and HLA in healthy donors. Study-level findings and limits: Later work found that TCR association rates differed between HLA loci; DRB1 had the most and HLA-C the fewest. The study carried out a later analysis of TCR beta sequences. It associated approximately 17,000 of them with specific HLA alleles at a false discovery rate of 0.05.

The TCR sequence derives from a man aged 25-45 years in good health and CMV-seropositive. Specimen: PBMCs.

CDR3 nucleotide sequence: TGTGCCAGCAGCTTAGAGGAGGGGCCCAATCAGCCCCAGCATTTT. It encodes CASSLEEGPNQPQHF. The rearrangement uses TRBV7-2 and TRBJ1-5; possibly TRBD1 for D (5 bases). Germline CDR1 SGHTA, CDR2 FQGNSA. V gave up 1 base and J gave up 3 bases, with 10 bases separating them. The CDR3 runs to 15 residues.